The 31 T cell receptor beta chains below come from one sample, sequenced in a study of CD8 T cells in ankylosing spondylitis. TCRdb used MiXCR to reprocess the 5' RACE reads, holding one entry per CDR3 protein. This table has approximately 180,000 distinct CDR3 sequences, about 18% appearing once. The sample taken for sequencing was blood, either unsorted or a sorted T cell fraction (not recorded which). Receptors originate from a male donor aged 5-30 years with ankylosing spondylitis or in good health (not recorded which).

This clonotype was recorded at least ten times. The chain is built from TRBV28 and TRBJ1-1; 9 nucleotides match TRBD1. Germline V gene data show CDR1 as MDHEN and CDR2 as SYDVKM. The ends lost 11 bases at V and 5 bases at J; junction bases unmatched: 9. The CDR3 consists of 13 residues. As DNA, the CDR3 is TGTGCCGGGAGGGGACAGGGCGAGACTGAAGCTTTCTTT. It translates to CAGRGQGETEAFF.

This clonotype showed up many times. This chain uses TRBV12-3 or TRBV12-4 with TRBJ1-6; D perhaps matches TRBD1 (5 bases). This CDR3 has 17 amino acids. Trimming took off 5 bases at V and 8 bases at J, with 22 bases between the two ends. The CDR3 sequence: CASSISFLGVGDSPLHF. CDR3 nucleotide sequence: TGTGCCAGCAGTATTTCTTTCTTAGGGGTTGGAGATTCACCCCTCCACTTT.

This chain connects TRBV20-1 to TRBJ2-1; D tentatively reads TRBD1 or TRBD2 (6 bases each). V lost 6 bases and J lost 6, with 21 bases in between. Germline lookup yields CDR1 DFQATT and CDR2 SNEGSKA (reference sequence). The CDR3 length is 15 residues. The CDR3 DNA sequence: TGCAGTGCCTACCCCCCGACAGGAGGGGGCAATGAGCAGTTCTTC. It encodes CSAYPPTGGGNEQFF.

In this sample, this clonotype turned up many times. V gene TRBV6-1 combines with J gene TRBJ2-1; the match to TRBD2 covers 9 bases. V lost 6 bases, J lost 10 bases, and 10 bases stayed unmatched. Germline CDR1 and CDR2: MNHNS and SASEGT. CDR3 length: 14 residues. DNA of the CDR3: TGTGCCAGCAGGGGGACTAGCAGCTCTTGGGAGCAGTTCTTC. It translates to CASRGTSSSWEQFF.

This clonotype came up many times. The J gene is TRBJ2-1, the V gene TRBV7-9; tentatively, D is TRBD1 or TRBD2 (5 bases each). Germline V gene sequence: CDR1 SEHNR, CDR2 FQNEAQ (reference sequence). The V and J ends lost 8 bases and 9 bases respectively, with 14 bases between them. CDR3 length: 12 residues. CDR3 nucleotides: TGTGCCAGCCACACGAATGGGGGTGAGCAGTTCTTC. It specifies CASHTNGGEQFF.

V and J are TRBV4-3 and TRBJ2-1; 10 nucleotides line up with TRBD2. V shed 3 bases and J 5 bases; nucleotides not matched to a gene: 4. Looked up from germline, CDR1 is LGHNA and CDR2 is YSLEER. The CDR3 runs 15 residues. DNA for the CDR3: TGCGCCAGCAGCCAGCTAGCGGGAGTTCACAATGAGCAGTTCTTC. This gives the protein CASSQLAGVHNEQFF.

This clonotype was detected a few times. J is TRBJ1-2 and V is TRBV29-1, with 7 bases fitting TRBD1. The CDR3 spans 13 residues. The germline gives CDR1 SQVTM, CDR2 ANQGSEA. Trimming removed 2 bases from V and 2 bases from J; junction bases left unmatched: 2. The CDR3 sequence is CSVELGQNYGYTF. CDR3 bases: TGCAGCGTTGAACTGGGACAGAACTATGGCTACACCTTC.

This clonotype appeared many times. The DNA for the CDR3 is TGTGCCAGCGTCGGGGGTAACTATGGCTACACCTTC. It translates to CASVGGNYGYTF. This chain links TRBV7-2 with TRBJ1-2, with a possible D match to TRBD1 (5 bases). CDR3 length: 12 residues. The germline gives CDR1 SGHTA, CDR2 FQGNSA. V was clipped by 8 bases and J by 1 base, with 8 bases between them.

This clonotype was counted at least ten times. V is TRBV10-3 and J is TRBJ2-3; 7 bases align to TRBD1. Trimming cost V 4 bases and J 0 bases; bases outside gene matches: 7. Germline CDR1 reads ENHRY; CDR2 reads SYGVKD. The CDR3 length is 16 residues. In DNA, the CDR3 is TGTGCCATCAGTGGACCGGGACAGCGGAGCACAGATACGCAGTATTTT. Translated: CAISGPGQRSTDTQYF.

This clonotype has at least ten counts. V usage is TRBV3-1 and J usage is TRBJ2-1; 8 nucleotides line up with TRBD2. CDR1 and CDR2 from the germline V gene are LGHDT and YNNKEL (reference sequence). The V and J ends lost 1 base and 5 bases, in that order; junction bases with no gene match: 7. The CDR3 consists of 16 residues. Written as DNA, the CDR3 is TGTGCCAGCAGCCAAGCACTAGCGGCAGTCCACAATGAGCAGTTCTTC. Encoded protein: CASSQALAAVHNEQFF.

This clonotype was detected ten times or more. The CDR3, as DNA: TGTGCCAGCAGCTTTTCCCTTTCCTACGAGCAGTACTTC. It is translated as CASSFSLSYEQYF. V gene TRBV5-5 combines with J gene TRBJ2-7; D gene ambiguous. The germline gives CDR1 SGHKS, CDR2 YYEKEE (reference sequence). This CDR3 spans 13 amino acids. Trimming shortened V by 2 bases and J by 1 base, and 7 bases separated the two germline ends.

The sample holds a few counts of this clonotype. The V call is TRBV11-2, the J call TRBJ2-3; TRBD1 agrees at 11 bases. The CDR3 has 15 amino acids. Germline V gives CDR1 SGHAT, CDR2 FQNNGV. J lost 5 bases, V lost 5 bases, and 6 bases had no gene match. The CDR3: CASSPRTGGLDTQYF. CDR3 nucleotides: TGTGCCAGCAGCCCAAGGACAGGGGGCTTAGATACGCAGTATTTT.

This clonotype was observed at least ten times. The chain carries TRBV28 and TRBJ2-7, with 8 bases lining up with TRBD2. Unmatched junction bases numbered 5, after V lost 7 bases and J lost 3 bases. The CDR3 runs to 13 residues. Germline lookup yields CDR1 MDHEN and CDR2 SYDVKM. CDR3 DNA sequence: TGTGCCAGCAATCCGGGGGGGGGCTACGAGCAGTACTTC. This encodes CASNPGGGYEQYF.

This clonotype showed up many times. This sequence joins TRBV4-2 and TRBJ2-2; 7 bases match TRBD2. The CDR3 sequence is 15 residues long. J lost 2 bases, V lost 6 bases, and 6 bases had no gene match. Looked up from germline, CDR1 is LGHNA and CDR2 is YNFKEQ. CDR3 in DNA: TGTGCCAGCAGTTTTCCGGGACTAAACACCGGGGAGCTGTTTTTT. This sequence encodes CASSFPGLNTGELFF.

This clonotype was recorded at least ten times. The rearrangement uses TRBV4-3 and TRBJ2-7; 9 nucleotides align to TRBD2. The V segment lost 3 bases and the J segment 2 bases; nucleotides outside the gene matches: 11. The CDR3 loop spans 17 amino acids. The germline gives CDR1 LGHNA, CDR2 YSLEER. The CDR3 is CASSQAPGREGPYEQYF. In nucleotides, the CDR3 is TGCGCCAGCAGCCAGGCTCCCGGGCGGGAGGGCCCCTACGAGCAGTACTTC.

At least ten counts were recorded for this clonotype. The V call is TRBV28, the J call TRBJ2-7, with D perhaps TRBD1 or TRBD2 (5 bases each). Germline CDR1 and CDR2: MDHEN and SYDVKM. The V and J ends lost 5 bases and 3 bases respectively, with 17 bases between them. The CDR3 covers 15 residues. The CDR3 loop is CASSEGPGLVYEQYF. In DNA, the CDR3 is TGTGCCAGCAGTGAGGGGCCCGGCCTAGTCTACGAGCAGTACTTC.

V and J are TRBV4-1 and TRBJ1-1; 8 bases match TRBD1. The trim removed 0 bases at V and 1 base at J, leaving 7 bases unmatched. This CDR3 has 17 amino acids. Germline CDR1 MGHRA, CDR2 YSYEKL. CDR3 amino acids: CASSQERTGLTNTEAFF. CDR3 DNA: TGCGCCAGCAGCCAAGAGAGGACAGGGTTGACGAACACTGAAGCTTTCTTT.

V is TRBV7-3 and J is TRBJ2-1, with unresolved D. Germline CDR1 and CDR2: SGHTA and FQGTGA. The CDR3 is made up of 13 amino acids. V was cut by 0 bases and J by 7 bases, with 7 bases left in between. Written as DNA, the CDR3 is TGTGCCAGCAGCTTAACTTCTTCTAATGAGCAGTTCTTC. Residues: CASSLTSSNEQFF.

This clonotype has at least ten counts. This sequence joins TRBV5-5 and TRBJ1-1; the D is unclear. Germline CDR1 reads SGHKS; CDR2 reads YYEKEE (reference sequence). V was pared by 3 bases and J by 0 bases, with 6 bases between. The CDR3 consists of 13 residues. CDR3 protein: CASSSYVNTEAFF. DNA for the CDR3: TGTGCCAGCAGCTCGTACGTGAACACTGAAGCTTTCTTT.

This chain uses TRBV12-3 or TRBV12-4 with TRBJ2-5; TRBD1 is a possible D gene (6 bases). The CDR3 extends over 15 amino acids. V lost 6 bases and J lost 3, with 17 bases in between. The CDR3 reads CASRNRTDPKETQYF. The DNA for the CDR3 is TGTGCCAGCAGAAACAGGACAGACCCTAAAGAGACCCAGTACTTC.

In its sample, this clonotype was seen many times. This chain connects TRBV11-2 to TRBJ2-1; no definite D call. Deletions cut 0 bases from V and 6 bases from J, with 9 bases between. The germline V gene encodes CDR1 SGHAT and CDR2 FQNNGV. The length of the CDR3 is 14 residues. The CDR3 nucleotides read TGTGCCAGCAGCTTAGAGCGGCTTGGCAATGAGCAGTTCTTC. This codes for CASSLERLGNEQFF.

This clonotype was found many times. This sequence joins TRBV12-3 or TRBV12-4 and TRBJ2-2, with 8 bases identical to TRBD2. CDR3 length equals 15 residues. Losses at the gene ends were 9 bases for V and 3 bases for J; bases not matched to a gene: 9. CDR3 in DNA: TGTGCCAGTGAAGCGGGAGTAGGGTACACCGGGGAGCTGTTTTTT. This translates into CASEAGVGYTGELFF.

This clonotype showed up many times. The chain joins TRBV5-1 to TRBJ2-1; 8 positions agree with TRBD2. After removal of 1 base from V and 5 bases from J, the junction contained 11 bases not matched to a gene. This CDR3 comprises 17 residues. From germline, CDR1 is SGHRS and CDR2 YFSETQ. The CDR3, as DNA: TGCGCCAGCAGCTTGACCCCGGGACTAGGGTCTCACAATGAGCAGTTCTTC. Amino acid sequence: CASSLTPGLGSHNEQFF. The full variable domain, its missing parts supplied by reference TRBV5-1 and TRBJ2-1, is KAGVTQTPRYLIKTRGQQVTLSCSPISGHRSVSWYQQTPGQGLQFLFEYFSETQRNKGNFPGRFSGRQFSNSRSEMNVSTLELGDSALYLCASSLTPGLGSHNEQFFGPGTRLTVL.

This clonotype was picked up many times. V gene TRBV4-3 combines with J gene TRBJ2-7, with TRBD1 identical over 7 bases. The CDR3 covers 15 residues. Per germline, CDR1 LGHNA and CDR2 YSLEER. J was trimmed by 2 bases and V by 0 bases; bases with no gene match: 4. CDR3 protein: CASSQEAQGAYEQYF. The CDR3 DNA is TGCGCCAGCAGCCAAGAGGCGCAGGGGGCCTACGAGCAGTACTTC.

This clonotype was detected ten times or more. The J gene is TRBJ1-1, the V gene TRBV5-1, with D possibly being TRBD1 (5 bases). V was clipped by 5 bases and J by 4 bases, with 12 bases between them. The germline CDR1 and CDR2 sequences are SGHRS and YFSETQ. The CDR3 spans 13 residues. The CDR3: CASRRGQSTEAFF. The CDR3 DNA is TGCGCCAGCAGACGGGGCCAGAGCACTGAAGCTTTCTTT.

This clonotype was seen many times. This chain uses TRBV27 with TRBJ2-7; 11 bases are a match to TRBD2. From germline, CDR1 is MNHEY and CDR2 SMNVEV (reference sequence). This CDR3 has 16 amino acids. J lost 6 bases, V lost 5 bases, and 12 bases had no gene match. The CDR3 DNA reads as TGTGCCAGCAGTGTACTAGCGGGGGCCCCCCGTGGCGAGCAGTACTTC. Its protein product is CASSVLAGAPRGEQYF.

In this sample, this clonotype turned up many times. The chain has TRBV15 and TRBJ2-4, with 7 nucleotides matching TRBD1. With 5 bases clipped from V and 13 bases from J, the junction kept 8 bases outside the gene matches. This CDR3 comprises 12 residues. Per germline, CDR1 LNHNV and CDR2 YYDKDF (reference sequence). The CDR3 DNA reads TGTGCCACCAGCCCCCGACAGGGAAGGCAGTACTTC. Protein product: CATSPRQGRQYF. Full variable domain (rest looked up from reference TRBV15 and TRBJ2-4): DAMVIQNPRYQVTQFGKPVTLSCSQTLNHNVMYWYQQKSSQAPKLLFHYYDKDFNNEADTPDNFQSRRPNTSFCFLDIRSPGLGDTAMYLCATSPRQGRQYFGAGTRLSVL.

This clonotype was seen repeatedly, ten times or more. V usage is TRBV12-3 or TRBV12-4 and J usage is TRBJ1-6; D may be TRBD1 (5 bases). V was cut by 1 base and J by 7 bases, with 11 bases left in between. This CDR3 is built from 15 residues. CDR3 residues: CASSLGGARNSPLHF. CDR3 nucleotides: TGTGCCAGCAGTTTAGGAGGGGCCAGGAATTCACCCCTCCACTTT.

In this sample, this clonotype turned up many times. This CDR3 reads CASRLAGSLYV. In DNA, the CDR3 is TGTGCCTCCCGACTAGCGGGAAGCCTATACGTC. The chain carries TRBV12-3 or TRBV12-4 and TRBJ2-7; 11 bases match TRBD2. This CDR3 is 11 amino acids long. The ends lost 11 bases at V and 13 bases at J; junction bases unmatched: 10.

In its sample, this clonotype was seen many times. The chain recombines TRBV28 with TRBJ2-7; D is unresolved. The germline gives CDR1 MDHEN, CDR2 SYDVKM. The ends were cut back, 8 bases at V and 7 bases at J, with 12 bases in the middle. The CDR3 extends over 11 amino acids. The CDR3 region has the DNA TGTGCCAGCGGTGGTGAAGGGGAGCAGTACTTC. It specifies CASGGEGEQYF. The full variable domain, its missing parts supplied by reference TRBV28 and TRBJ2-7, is DVKVTQSSRYLVKRTGEKVFLECVQDMDHENMFWYRQDPGLGLRLIYFSYDVKMKEKGDIPEGYSVSREKKERFSLILESASTNQTSMYLCASGGEGEQYFGPGTRLTVT.

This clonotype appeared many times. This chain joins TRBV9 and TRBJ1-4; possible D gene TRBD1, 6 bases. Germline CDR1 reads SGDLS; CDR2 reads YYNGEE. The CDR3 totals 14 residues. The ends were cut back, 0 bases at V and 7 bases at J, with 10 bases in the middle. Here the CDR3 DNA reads TGTGCCAGCAGCGTAGACATCAGGGGTGAAAAACTGTTTTTT. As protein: CASSVDIRGEKLFF.